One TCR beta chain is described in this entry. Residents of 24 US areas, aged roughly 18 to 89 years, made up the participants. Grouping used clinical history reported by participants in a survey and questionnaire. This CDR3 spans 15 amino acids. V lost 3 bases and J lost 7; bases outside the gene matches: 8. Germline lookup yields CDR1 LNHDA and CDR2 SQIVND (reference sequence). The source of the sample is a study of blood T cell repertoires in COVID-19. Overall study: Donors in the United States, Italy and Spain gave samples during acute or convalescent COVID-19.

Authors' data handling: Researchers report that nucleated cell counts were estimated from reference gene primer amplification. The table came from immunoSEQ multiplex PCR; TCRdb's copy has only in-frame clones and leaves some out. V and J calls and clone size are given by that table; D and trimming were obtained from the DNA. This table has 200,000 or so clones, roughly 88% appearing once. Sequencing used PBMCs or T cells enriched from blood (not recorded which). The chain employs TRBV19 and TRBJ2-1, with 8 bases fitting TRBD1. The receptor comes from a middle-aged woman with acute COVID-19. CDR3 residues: CASSIGSGGGNEQFF. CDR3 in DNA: TGTGCCAGTAGTATTGGGTCAGGGGGCGGGAATGAGCAGTTCTTC.